Reported below is one T cell receptor (beta chain). Its specific antigen is unknown. Per-base qualities were not stored, and no clone one base away is much larger. Peripheral blood CD8+ and CD4+ T cells from healthy donors, Susac syndrome patients and multiple sclerosis patients were profiled using high-throughput TCR beta sequencing. Multiple sclerosis controls were treatment-naive patients with stable or active relapsing-remitting disease fulfilling revised McDonald criteria. Bulk CD8+ and CD4+ T cells were purified by magnetic negative isolation, whereas CD8+ TEMRA cells were enriched by FACS. Blood was drawn into EDTA tubes, processed within 24 hours, and PBMCs were isolated by density gradient centrifugation. PBMCs intended for TCR sequencing were cryopreserved in liquid nitrogen and were subsequently thawed in a 37 degrees C water bath. Purity of sorted or isolated CD4+, CD8+ and CD8+ TEMRA cells was at least 90%.

These data are taken from a study of CD8 T cells in Susac syndrome (dated by TCRdb to between 2018 and 2021). In terms of the full investigation: Repertoire sequencing was used to test whether CD8+ T cell activation and differentiation in Susac syndrome was antigen driven. The clonality of the CD8+ T cell repertoire was compared across some eleven healthy donors, around 14 Susac syndrome patients and roughly 16 multiple sclerosis patients.

The paper's findings and limits, for the study overall: The study acknowledged that relatively few individuals were included in the TCR sequencing and HLA analysis.

CDR3 length: 16 amino acids, cysteine to phenylalanine. Only the CDR3 DNA is retained, 48 bases long and in frame from the first base. Clipping removes 0 bases from V and 0 bases from J, with 4 as the unmatched junction base count. The germline V gene (reference sequence) sets CDR1 to DFQATT and CDR2 to SNEGSKA. RNA was extracted using the RNeasy kit, and about 0.5 to 1 ug of the RNA was reverse transcribed with random hexamers. The immunoSEQ multiplex PCR assay, covering 54 Vbeta and 13 Jbeta segments, was used to amplify TCR beta CDR3 regions. Bias from PCR amplification was corrected by using a synthetic template baseline for primer optimization and for computational correction. The authors processed their data as follows. Reads were annotated to V, D and J genes per IMGT and analyzed with immunoSEQ Analyzer, keeping only productive sequences. Clonality was computed as one minus Shannon entropy normalized by log2 of the number of productive unique sequences. Public and private clones were assessed among the 100 most prevalent clones of each patient and control. A clone was defined as Susac-specific if it was absent from the healthy and MS cohorts, from roughly 1,000 published viral clones and from other ImmuneACCESS disease sequences. The public reads were quality trimmed at Q25 with fastp and then assembled into clones with MiXCR by TCRdb, keeping productive beta chains. Entries that share a CDR3 protein sequence are merged under the most common genes and DNA. The V and J calls here are based on TCRdb, not the publication. Here the sample has 130,000 or so distinct CDR3 sequences; 75% to 90% occur a single time. The ten largest make up roughly 0.5% of the sample.

The sequence is built from TRBV20-1 and TRBJ2-2, and TRBD1 matches 7 of the central bases. Sequences were obtained from CD8+ T cells from PBMCs. The receptor's source is a human donor with multiple sclerosis. The nucleotide sequence reads TGCAGTGCTAGAGATGGGGACAGAGCGAACACCGGGGAGCTGTTTTTT. Translated, it reads CSARDGDRANTGELFF.